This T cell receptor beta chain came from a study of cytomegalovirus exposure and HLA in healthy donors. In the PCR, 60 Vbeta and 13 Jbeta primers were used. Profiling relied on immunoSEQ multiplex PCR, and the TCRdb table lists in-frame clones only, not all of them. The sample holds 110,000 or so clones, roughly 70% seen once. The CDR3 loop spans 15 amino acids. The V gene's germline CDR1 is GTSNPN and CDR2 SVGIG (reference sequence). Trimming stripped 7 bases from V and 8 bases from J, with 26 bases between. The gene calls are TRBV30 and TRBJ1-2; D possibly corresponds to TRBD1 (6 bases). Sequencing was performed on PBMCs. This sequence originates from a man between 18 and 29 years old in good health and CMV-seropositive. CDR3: CALGTGGAPGWGYTF. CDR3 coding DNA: TGTGCCTTAGGAACCGGGGGGGCTCCGGGGTGGGGCTACACCTTC.